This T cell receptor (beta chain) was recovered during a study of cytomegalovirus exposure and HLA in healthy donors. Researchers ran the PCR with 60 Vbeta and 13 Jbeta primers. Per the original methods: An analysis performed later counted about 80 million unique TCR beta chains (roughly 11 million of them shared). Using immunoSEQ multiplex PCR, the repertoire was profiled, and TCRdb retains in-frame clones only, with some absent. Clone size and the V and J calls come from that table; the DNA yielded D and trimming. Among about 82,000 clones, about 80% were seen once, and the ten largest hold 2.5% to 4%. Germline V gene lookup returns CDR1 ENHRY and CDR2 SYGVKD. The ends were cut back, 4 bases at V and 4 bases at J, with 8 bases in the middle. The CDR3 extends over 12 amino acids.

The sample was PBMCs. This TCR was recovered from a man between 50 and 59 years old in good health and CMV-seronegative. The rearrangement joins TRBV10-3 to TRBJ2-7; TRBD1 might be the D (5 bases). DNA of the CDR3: TGTGCCATCAGTGCGACAGCTTACGAGCAGTACTTC. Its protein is CAISATAYEQYF.